The 10 T cell receptor beta chains given below trace back to one sample, sequenced in a study of esophageal squamous cell carcinoma under preoperative chemotherapy. Time point defined: after preoperative PTX-NDP chemotherapy. TCRdb fed the PCR reads into MiXCR, producing one record per CDR3 protein. The sample lists about 18,000 distinct CDR3 sequences, 46% occurring once. This material was collected from a patient given preoperative chemotherapy. The source is a human donor with esophageal squamous cell carcinoma. The donor label of this sample is uncertain.

V usage is TRBV7-2 and J usage is TRBJ2-5; tentatively, D is TRBD2 (7 bases). V was cut by 5 bases and J by 0 bases, with 19 bases left in between. The CDR3 extends over 17 amino acids. Germline CDR1 is SGHTA and CDR2 is FQGNSA. The CDR3 reads CASSAGVGGRDQETQYF. The DNA for the CDR3 is TGTGCCAGCAGCGCGGGGGTCGGGGGCCGCGACCAAGAGACCCAGTACTTC.

The sample holds many counts of this clonotype. The V gene is TRBV27, the J gene TRBJ1-1, with 9 nucleotides matching TRBD1. Germline V gives CDR1 MNHEY, CDR2 SMNVEV (reference sequence). The CDR3 consists of 16 residues. J was trimmed by 4 bases and V by 0 bases; bases with no gene match: 6. The CDR3 protein is CASSLSMTGGGTEAFF. CDR3 in DNA: TGTGCCAGCAGTTTATCAATGACAGGGGGTGGCACTGAAGCTTTCTTT.

This clonotype was picked up many times. This sequence joins TRBV12-3 or TRBV12-4 and TRBJ2-1; D gene unclear. This CDR3 spans 14 amino acids. Trimming pared 5 bases from V and 13 bases from J, leaving 21 bases between. The CDR3 is CASSLDLGRETQFF. The CDR3 DNA is TGTGCCAGCAGTCTCGATTTGGGAAGAGAGACCCAGTTCTTC.

V is TRBV7-8 and J is TRBJ2-1; the match to TRBD1 covers 7 bases. The CDR3 consists of 15 residues. V lost 2 bases, J lost 0 bases, and 1 base stayed unmatched. CDR1 is SGHVS and CDR2 is FQNEAQ in the germline V gene. This CDR3 is CASSLRQGSYNEQFF. CDR3 bases: TGTGCCAGCAGCTTAAGACAGGGCTCCTACAATGAGCAGTTCTTC.

This sequence joins TRBV7-9 and TRBJ2-5; 9 bases are shared with TRBD2. The CDR3 consists of 15 residues. Germline trimming cut 5 bases from V and 11 bases from J; bases unmatched to any gene: 15. Germline V gene sequence: CDR1 SEHNR, CDR2 FQNEAQ (reference sequence). The CDR3 region has the DNA TGTGCCAGCAGCCTTTCTTCTAGCGGGGCGGGTGAGCAGTACTTC. Its translation is CASSLSSSGAGEQYF.

This clonotype has more than one count but fewer than ten. The chain employs TRBV7-3 and TRBJ2-1; D perhaps matches TRBD2 (5 bases). CDR1 SGHTA and CDR2 FQGTGA come from the germline V gene. V lost 2 bases to trimming and J lost 6 bases, with 14 bases between them. The CDR3 is 15 amino acids. The CDR3 DNA reads as TGTGCCAGCAGCTTAGAACCGGGAATGTTCAATGAGCAGTTCTTC. This translates into CASSLEPGMFNEQFF.

About this clonotype: Sequence at one end of the junction differs from germline and may be a read error. This chain uses TRBV11-3 with TRBJ2-5; the D call may be TRBD1 or TRBD2 (6 bases each). CDR1 is SGHNT, CDR2 YENEEA, per germline. This CDR3 is built from 15 residues. The CDR3 loop reads CGTSLGGPSPDTQYF. CDR3 nucleotide sequence: TGTGGCACCAGCTTGGGGGGCCCTAGCCCAGATACCCAGTATTTC. Complete variable domain (other parts from reference TRBV11-3 and TRBJ2-5): EAGVVQSPRYKIIEKKQPVAFWCNPISGHNTLYWYLQNLGQGPELLIRYENEEAVDDSQLPKDRFSAERLKGVDSTLKIQPAELGDSAVYLCGTSLGGPSPDTQYFGPGTRLLVL.

This clonotype was observed at least ten times. A much bigger clone sits one base away, suggesting this may be a read error. The chain carries TRBV12-3 or TRBV12-4 and TRBJ2-5; D not certain. Trimming cost V 2 bases and J 11 bases, with 21 bases left between them. The CDR3 runs 15 residues. Written as DNA, the CDR3 is TGTGCCAGCAGTTTATCCAAGGGCAAGTTGAATGAGCAGTACTTC. Translating gives CASSLSKGKLNEQYF.

This clonotype was observed a single time. One end of the junction varies from germline; a read error may be responsible. This rearrangement joins TRBV7-8 to TRBJ2-5; 9 nucleotides agree with TRBD2. Germline V gives CDR1 SGHVS, CDR2 FQNEAQ. The CDR3 has 20 residues. The CDR3 bases are TGTGCCAGCAGGCCGGGATCGGCGGGCGGGGGGGGCTTGGACCCAGAGACCCAGTATTTC. Translated, it gives CASRPGSAGGGGLDPETQYF.

The sample holds many counts of this clonotype. The rearrangement joins TRBV7-3 to TRBJ2-2; TRBD2 matches 12 bases. V lost 5 bases to trimming and J lost 5 bases; unmatched junction nucleotides: 12. This CDR3 is built from 18 residues. In germline, CDR1 is SGHTA, CDR2 FQGTGA. CDR3: CASSPRPLAGGGTGELFF. The CDR3 nucleotides are TGTGCCAGCAGCCCGAGACCCCTAGCGGGAGGGGGGACCGGGGAGCTGTTTTTT.